Given below is one T cell receptor (beta chain) in context. It lacks a known antigen. There are no base qualities to consult, and no much larger clone falls within one base. Based on the germline V gene, the CDR1 and CDR2 sequences are SGHTA and FQGTGA. The trim is 5 bases for V and 9 bases for J, with a gap of 14 bases between the germline ends. The CDR3 covers 13 residues, taking in both the cysteine and the phenylalanine. The kept DNA is CDR3 alone, 39 bases in frame from the first base. The sample comes from a study of CD8+CD57+ T cells in acquired aplastic anemia (dated by TCRdb to the late 2010s). Study-wide context: Extracted DNA from sorted CD4+ and CD8+ cells averaged approximately 3 ug, ranging from about 0.19 to 30 ug. CD8+CD57+ expansion was defined as frequency above the mean frequency observed in healthy subjects.

TCR beta VDJ combination and CDR3 sequence profiling used genomic DNA as the template. TCR repertoire sequencing was run on an Illumina HiSeq 2000. On the authors' methods: TRBV/TRBJ rearrangement plots, CDR3 size and DJ length profiles, and Simpson's diversity index were used to assess repertoires. The most abundant DNA sequence in the deep sequencing data was taken as the immunodominant clone. CDR3 amino acid sequences were screened for sharing across subjects and compared with published repertoires and the VDJdb database. Using fastp trimming at Q25 and MiXCR clonotype assembly, TCRdb reanalyzed the public sequencing data and kept in-frame beta chains. Rows merge per CDR3 protein into single entries with the most common DNA and genes. These V and J calls derive from TCRdb rather than the authors' analysis. The sample contains 310,000 or so distinct CDR3 sequences, roughly 59% of them found a single time. The ten largest clones add up to roughly 1.3% of the sample.

What the research found in general, with its limitations: No significant difference in CD8+ Simpson's diversity was found between patients and healthy controls (P=0.060). Twenty-nine CD8+ CDR3 sequences were found in both patients and controls but appeared to be highly expressed in patients and within the immunodominant clones of the patients.

Expansion of CD8+CD57+ cells had been shown by flow cytometry in the patients chosen for sequencing. All patients had severe acquired aplastic anemia diagnosed by International Study of Aplastic Anemia and Agranulocytosis and Camitta criteria. No patient had received any therapy when blood was sampled. In this study, sorted CD4+ and CD8+ T cells from the blood of healthy subjects and of severe aplastic anemia patients had their TCR repertoires deep-sequenced. Patients were enrolled under clinicaltrials.gov protocols 00001620, 01623167, 00001397, 00071045, 00081523 and 00961064 in the USA. Ficoll-Paque density gradient centrifugation was used to isolate peripheral blood mononuclear cells. CD4+ and CD8+ T cells were sorted by FACS or magnetic beads before DNA extraction.

Sequencing used sorted CD4+, CD8+, or CD8+CD57+ T cells (not recorded which) from PBMCs. Rearrangement joined TRBV7-3 to TRBJ1-5; the D gene remains uncertain. The TCR was taken from a human donor with aplastic anemia. The DNA sequence follows: TGTGCCAGCAGCACTACGGCGGGGTTGCCCCAGCATTTT. Translated, it reads CASSTTAGLPQHF.